Following are 19 T cell receptor beta chains from one sample sequenced in a study of blood T cell repertoires in COVID-19 (TCRdb year 2020). Library prep was done by the immunoSEQ multiplex PCR assay. This immuneACCESS table, as held by TCRdb, lists in-frame sequences with V and J called but not all clones. Of the missing ones, under half trace to an unresolved V gene in checked studies; the others have no known cause. The sample table records 150,000 to 170,000 clones; around 84% of these occur just once. The ten largest clonotypes hold more than 7.5% of the sample. Sequenced material: peripheral blood. The receptors stem from a woman aged 60-75 years with COVID-19, enrolled during active disease.

The rearrangement links TRBV6-1 to TRBJ2-7; 8 bases map to TRBD2. The junction had 8 bases not matched to a gene; V was cut back by 7 bases and J by 3 bases. Germline CDR1 is MNHNS and CDR2 is SASEGT. The CDR3 length is 14 residues. CDR3 coding DNA: TGTGCCAGCAATCGGGGGGGGCAGGGCTACGAGCAGTACGTC. Its protein product is CASNRGGQGYEQYV.

The chain uses TRBV5-1 and TRBJ1-1, with D perhaps TRBD1 (5 bases). Germline CDR1 reads SGHRS; CDR2 reads YFSETQ. The CDR3 totals 13 residues. V was shortened by 1 base and J by 9 bases, with 13 bases between the two germline ends. The CDR3 region has the DNA TGCGCCAGCAGCTTGATTGAGACAGCCCAAGCTTTCTTT. It specifies CASSLIETAQAFF. The variable domain in full, with the rest retrieved from reference TRBV5-1 and TRBJ1-1, is KAGVTQTPRYLIKTRGQQVTLSCSPISGHRSVSWYQQTPGQGLQFLFEYFSETQRNKGNFPGRFSGRQFSNSRSEMNVSTLELGDSALYLCASSLIETAQAFFGQGTRLTVV.

In this sample, this clone turned up a few times. This chain connects TRBV18 to TRBJ2-3, with D possibly matching TRBD1 (6 bases). This CDR3 contains 14 residues. Trimming took off 3 bases at V and 5 bases at J, with 12 bases between the two ends. The germline V gene has CDR1 KGHSH and CDR2 LQKENI. Here the CDR3 DNA reads TGTGCCAGCTCACCGAGGACAGCAGAAGATACGCAGTATTTT. Its translation is CASSPRTAEDTQYF. Based on the CDR3 plus reference TRBV18 and TRBJ2-3, the full variable domain is NAGVMQNPRHLVRRRGQEARLRCSPMKGHSHVYWYRQLPEEGLKFMVYLQKENIIDESGMPKERFSAEFPKEGPSILRIQQVVRGDSAAYFCASSPRTAEDTQYFGPGTRLTVL.

The gene calls are TRBV19 and TRBJ1-1; D is undetermined. Germline-derived CDR1 and CDR2 are LNHDA and SQIVND (reference sequence). Between the trimmed V and J ends, which lost 2 bases and 0 bases, there was a span of 4 bases. The CDR3 consists of 13 residues. The CDR3 sequence: CASSISVNTEAFF. The CDR3 nucleotides are TGTGCCAGTAGTATATCAGTGAACACTGAAGCTTTCTTT.

This clone was detected only once. This rearrangement joins TRBV7-9 to TRBJ2-1; D unclear. This CDR3 region has 13 residues. Germline V CDR1 and CDR2: SEHNR, FQNEAQ (reference sequence). Trimming pared 8 bases from V and 5 bases from J, leaving 13 bases between. As DNA, the CDR3 is TGTGCCAGCCAGGCCACATCCAACAATGAGCAGTTCTTC. Translated, it gives CASQATSNNEQFF.

The chain links TRBV19 to TRBJ1-1; the D gene is possibly TRBD1 (5 bases). Trimming took off 6 bases at V and 1 base at J, with 12 bases between the two ends. The CDR3 runs to 14 residues. From germline, CDR1 is LNHDA and CDR2 SQIVND (reference sequence). CDR3 in amino acids: CASSPRVENTEAFF. The DNA for the CDR3 is TGTGCCAGTAGCCCCAGGGTCGAGAACACTGAAGCTTTCTTT.

V is TRBV5-5 and J is TRBJ2-7; possibly TRBD1 for D (5 bases). CDR3 size: 13 residues. CDR1 is SGHKS and CDR2 is YYEKEE in the germline V gene (reference sequence). The V end was cut by 2 bases, the J end by 7 bases, with 13 bases between. CDR3 nucleotide sequence: TGTGCCAGCAGCTTTCCCAGGGCCGGGGAGCAGTACTTC. This encodes CASSFPRAGEQYF.

The J gene is TRBJ2-3, the V gene TRBV5-5, with 10 bases that match TRBD1. The V and J ends lost 2 bases and 4 bases, in that order; junction bases with no gene match: 7. CDR1 and CDR2 (germline): SGHKS, YYEKEE (reference sequence). The CDR3 has 16 amino acids. The CDR3 DNA reads TGTGCCAGCAGCTTATCCGGGACAGGGGCATCAGATACGCAGTATTTT. Translated, it gives CASSLSGTGASDTQYF.

This clone was seen a few times. The J gene is TRBJ1-2, the V gene TRBV7-9; 11 positions agree with TRBD1. The CDR3 contains 17 residues. The J segment lost 3 bases and the V segment lost 6 bases, leaving 12 bases of the junction unmatched. CDR1 is SEHNR and CDR2 is FQNEAQ in the germline V gene (reference sequence). The CDR3 here is CASRGPGQGVTHYGYTF. The CDR3 DNA is TGTGCCAGCAGAGGCCCGGGACAGGGGGTGACCCACTATGGCTACACCTTC.

The chain carries TRBV4-2 and TRBJ1-3; no firm D call. Trimming pared 1 base from V and 4 bases from J, leaving 20 bases between. Germline V gene sequence: CDR1 LGHNA, CDR2 YNFKEQ. The CDR3 loop spans 18 amino acids. The DNA for the CDR3 is TGTGCCAGCAGCCAAGGGAACAGACCGATTTACCAAGGAAACACCATATATTTT. Translated: CASSQGNRPIYQGNTIYF.

The CDR3 sequence: CASSKTGVTGELFF. The CDR3, as DNA: TGTGCCAGCAGTAAGACAGGGGTTACCGGGGAGCTGTTTTTT. The rearrangement uses TRBV25-1 and TRBJ2-2; 8 bases line up with TRBD1. The CDR3 totals 14 residues. V dropped 5 bases and J dropped 5; count of bases not matched to a gene: 4. Germline V CDR1 and CDR2: MGHDK, SYGVNS.

The rearrangement links TRBV5-1 to TRBJ2-3; TRBD2 aligns across 12 bases. V shed 0 bases, J shed 6 bases, and the junction held 5 bases outside the gene matches. CDR1 is SGHRS and CDR2 is YFSETQ in the germline V gene. The CDR3 is made up of 16 amino acids. The CDR3 nucleotides are TGCGCCAGCAGCTTGGCCTGGACTAGCGGGGTGGATACGCAGTATTTT. This codes for CASSLAWTSGVDTQYF.

The J gene is TRBJ2-1, the V gene TRBV29-1, with 8 nucleotides matching TRBD1. Looked up from germline, CDR1 is SQVTM and CDR2 is ANQGSEA. V was pared by 3 bases and J by 4 bases, with 2 bases of the junction left unmatched. The CDR3 length is 13 residues. The CDR3, as DNA: TGCAGCGTTGAGGGGGACAGGTACAATGAGCAGTTCTTC. It codes for CSVEGDRYNEQFF.

This sequence joins TRBV5-1 and TRBJ2-5; 7 bases fit TRBD2. The germline V gene encodes CDR1 SGHRS and CDR2 YFSETQ. This CDR3 is 15 amino acids long. The V gene end was trimmed by 4 bases and the J gene end by 4 bases; junction bases not matched to a gene: 10. The CDR3 DNA reads TGCGCCAGCAGCCCTGAGGCGGGAGTGGGAGAGACCCAGTACTTC. Translation: CASSPEAGVGETQYF.

The chain links TRBV27 to TRBJ1-6; 9 bases are shared with TRBD1. The trim removed 5 bases at V and 8 bases at J, leaving 4 bases unmatched. The germline CDR1 and CDR2 sequences are MNHEY and SMNVEV (reference sequence). The CDR3 contains 14 residues. The DNA of the CDR3 is TGTGCCAGCAGTATACAGGGGGCTTATTCACCCCTCCACTTT. It yields the protein CASSIQGAYSPLHF.

The rearrangement joins TRBV3-1 (or the pseudogene TRBV3-2) to TRBJ2-1, with 8 bases aligning to TRBD2. The CDR3 is made up of 15 amino acids. The junction had 2 bases not matched to a gene; V was cut back by 4 bases and J by 0 bases. The V gene's germline CDR1 is LGHDT and CDR2 YNNKEL (reference sequence). CDR3 DNA: TGTGCCAGCAGCCCGGGGGGGTTCTCCTACAATGAGCAGTTCTTC. Amino acids: CASSPGGFSYNEQFF.

The V call is TRBV15, the J call TRBJ2-1; TRBD2 aligns across 7 bases. CDR3 length equals 13 residues. V lost 5 bases to trimming and J lost 2 bases; unmatched junction nucleotides: 0. Looked up from germline, CDR1 is LNHNV and CDR2 is YYDKDF (reference sequence). CDR3 amino acids: CATSGGAYNEQFF. The DNA of the CDR3 is TGTGCCACCAGCGGGGGGGCCTACAATGAGCAGTTCTTC.

This chain links TRBV18 with TRBJ2-1, with 7 nucleotides matching TRBD1. The CDR3 sequence is 18 residues long. The J segment lost 4 bases and the V segment lost 6 bases, leaving 18 bases of the junction unmatched. Germline values: CDR1 KGHSH, CDR2 LQKENI. DNA for the CDR3: TGTGCCAGCTCGAACAGGGGTCCCCCCACTACCTTTTACAATGAGCAGTTCTTC. Translating it yields CASSNRGPPTTFYNEQFF.

The chain combines TRBV14 with TRBJ2-3; 10 nucleotides match TRBD2. V trimming: 2 bases; J trimming: 5 bases; junction bases outside the gene matches: 13. Germline-derived CDR1 and CDR2 are SGHDN and FVKESK. The CDR3 consists of 18 residues. The DNA for the CDR3 is TGTGCCAGCAGCCAACGGGTTTCTAGCGGGAGTACTGGAGATACGCAGTATTTT. Translated: CASSQRVSSGSTGDTQYF. The complete variable domain, with remaining parts taken from reference TRBV14 and TRBJ2-3, reads EAGVTQFPSHSVIEKGQTVTLRCDPISGHDNLYWYRRVMGKEIKFLLHFVKESKQDESGMPNNRFLAERTGGTYSTLKVQPAELEDSGVYFCASSQRVSSGSTGDTQYFGPGTRLTVL.